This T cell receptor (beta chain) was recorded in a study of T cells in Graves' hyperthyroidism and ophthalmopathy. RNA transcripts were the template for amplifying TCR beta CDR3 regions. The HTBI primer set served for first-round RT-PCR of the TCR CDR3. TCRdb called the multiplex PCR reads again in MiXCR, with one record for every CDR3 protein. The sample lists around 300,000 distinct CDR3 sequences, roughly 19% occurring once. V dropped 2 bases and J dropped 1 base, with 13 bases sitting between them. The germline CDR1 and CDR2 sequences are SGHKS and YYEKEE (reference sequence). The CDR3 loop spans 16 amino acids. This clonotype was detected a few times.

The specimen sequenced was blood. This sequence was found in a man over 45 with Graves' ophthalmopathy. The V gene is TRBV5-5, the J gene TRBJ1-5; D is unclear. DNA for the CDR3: TGTGCCAGCAGCTTCGGGTCTCTCCCAAGCAATCAGCCCCAGCATTTT. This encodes CASSFGSLPSNQPQHF.